The present entry profiles one T cell receptor (beta chain) with its context. Antigen specificity is unknown. This sample was included in a study of identical twins. Study observations and caveats: Weaker excess twin sharing was observed in beta out-of-frame sequences. With monozygotic twins, out-of-frame TCR alpha sharing exceeded what models estimated.

The V and J ends lost 6 bases and 5 bases respectively, with 19 bases between them. Germline-derived CDR1 and CDR2 are MNHEY and SMNVEV (reference sequence). The CDR3 is made up of 15 amino acids. Each donor was a healthy Caucasian. In TCRdb, the 5' RACE reads were re-called with MiXCR into one record per CDR3 protein. The sample lists hundreds of thousands of distinct CDR3 sequences, less than 7% occurring once. The rearrangement joins TRBV27 to TRBJ2-5; possible D gene TRBD1, 5 bases. This sequence originates from a man younger than 35 in good health. Sequencing used naive T cells sorted from blood. CDR3 in amino acids: CASRILGSTAETQYF. For the CDR3, the DNA is TGTGCCAGCAGAATTTTAGGATCGACAGCGGAGACCCAGTACTTC.